The source of this TCR beta chain is a study of response to subunit inactivated influenza vaccine (dated 2018 in TCRdb). Regarding the study in general: To follow how T cells responded to a trivalent subunit inactivated influenza vaccine, the researchers relied on deep quantitative profiling of the T cell receptor repertoire.

The library was produced with RT-PCR. The run used an Illumina HiSeq 2500. Using fastp at Q25 and MiXCR, TCRdb reprocessed the public reads and kept productive beta chains. Rows matching on CDR3 protein sequence are summarized as one entry with the most common DNA and genes. Recorded for this sample are roughly 500,000 distinct CDR3 sequences; 15% to 20% of them occurred a single time. Less than 4% of the sample lies in the top ten. The germline V gene encodes CDR1 SGHAT and CDR2 FQNNGV. The germline V and J ends show losses of 5 bases and 1 base respectively, and no gene match explains 11 bases of the junction. The CDR3 holds 16 amino acids from the cysteine to the phenylalanine. This entry keeps only the CDR3 DNA: 48 bases, framed from base 1. Overall study outcomes, separate from this receptor: The authors proposed that each seasonal influenza vaccination may bring in only a limited number of new T cells.

Concerning this clonotype: It lacks a known antigen. No base-level quality is on record; no much larger clone is a single base apart.

The sequenced sample was CD4+ T cells sorted from PBMCs, obtained less than 25 months after vaccination. The source is a man in his fifties or sixties who received an inactivated influenza vaccine. Donor details come from another sample of the same person, matched by shared clones. This chain is built from TRBV11-2 and TRBJ2-7; the junction holds 7 bases that match TRBD1. CDR3 region: CASSPGTDFLSYEQYF. The nucleotide sequence reads as follows: TGTGCCAGCAGCCCCGGGACAGATTTCCTTTCCTACGAGCAGTACTTC.